These 5 T cell receptor beta chains were sequenced from one sample in a study of vaccination and CD4 T cells after COVID-19. Sample time point: late sampling 161 to 241 days after vaccination in a few convalescent patients. Treatment defined: roughly 10-day PBMC culture with coronavirus spike peptide pools or control peptides (ViraFEST assay). The Oncomine TCR Beta short-read assay sequenced DNA from cultured CD4+ T cells. TCRdb re-called the PCR reads through MiXCR, storing one row per CDR3 protein. The table has around 27,000 distinct CDR3 sequences, 36% seen once. These receptors' antigens are unknown. Sample: CD4+ T cells from blood, cultured in vitro, taken about 7 months after SARS-CoV-2 vaccination. Receptors originate from a human donor who had recovered from COVID-19.

The chain joins TRBV9 to TRBJ2-1; TRBD2 aligns across 11 bases. CDR1 and CDR2 from the germline V gene are SGDLS and YYNGEE. The CDR3 has 18 amino acids. V lost 0 bases, J lost 4 bases, and 9 bases stayed unmatched. The CDR3 DNA reads TGTGCCAGCAGCGTAGAGGGGGCGGGACTAGCGGTATACAATGAGCAGTTCTTC. This gives the protein CASSVEGAGLAVYNEQFF.

This clonotype showed up just a few times. The chain joins TRBV6-1 to TRBJ1-2, with 9 positions matching TRBD1. Germline trimming cut 7 bases from V and 3 bases from J; bases unmatched to any gene: 6. The CDR3 is 14 residues long. Germline CDR1 MNHNS, CDR2 SASEGT. The CDR3 nucleotides are TGTGCCAGCACCAGGGGGGACAGGGACTATGGCTACACCTTC. The encoded protein is CASTRGDRDYGYTF.

This clonotype has a handful of counts. The chain joins TRBV24-1 to TRBJ1-5, with D uncertain. The CDR3 sequence is 16 residues long. Between the trimmed V and J ends, which lost 3 bases and 0 bases, there was a span of 11 bases. Germline CDR1 reads KGHDR; CDR2 reads SFDVKD. CDR3 coding DNA: TGTGCCACCAGTGATGGGAGGGCTGCTAGCAATCAGCCCCAGCATTTT. It translates to CATSDGRAASNQPQHF.

The chain joins TRBV20-1 to TRBJ2-1, with 8 nucleotides matching TRBD2. Trimming took 1 base from V and 1 from J; bases not matched to a gene: 6. CDR1 is DFQATT, CDR2 SNEGSKA, per germline (reference sequence). This CDR3 region has 16 residues. CDR3 in amino acids: CSARARSGRSYNEQFF. In DNA, the CDR3 is TGCAGTGCTAGAGCACGCAGCGGGAGATCCTACAATGAGCAGTTCTTC.

This clonotype was seen a handful of times. The chain couples TRBV20-1 to TRBJ1-4; 11 bases map to TRBD1. The CDR3 spans 15 residues. The germline CDR1 and CDR2 sequences are DFQATT and SNEGSKA (reference sequence). Losses at the gene ends were 4 bases for V and 7 bases for J; bases not matched to a gene: 8. CDR3 bases: TGCAGTGCTAAGGACCGGGACAGGGGGGGTGAAAAACTGTTTTTT. Its translation: CSAKDRDRGGEKLFF.